Following are 22 T cell receptor beta chains from one sample sequenced in a study of response to subunit inactivated influenza vaccine. One entry per CDR3 protein, called by TCRdb with MiXCR from the RT-PCR reads. Of 450,000 to 550,000 distinct CDR3 sequences listed, 25% are singletons. Material: CD4+ T cells sorted from PBMCs, obtained 5 days after vaccination. The receptors stem from a man between 45 and 60 years old who received an inactivated influenza vaccine.

The chain is built from TRBV6-1 and TRBJ1-5; 7 bases line up with TRBD1. Germline-derived CDR1 and CDR2 are MNHNS and SASEGT. After removal of 6 bases from V and 0 bases from J, the junction contained 5 bases not matched to a gene. CDR3 size: 15 residues. Here the CDR3 DNA reads TGTGCCAGCAGGCTACAGGGGAATAGCAATCAGCCCCAGCATTTT. Amino acids: CASRLQGNSNQPQHF.

The CDR3 nucleotides read TGTGCCAGCAGCTTATTCTTTTCAGGACTAGCACCCGAGCAGTACTTC. Protein sequence: CASSLFFSGLAPEQYF. This chain joins TRBV7-2 and TRBJ2-7; 8 positions agree with TRBD2. Germline V lookup: CDR1 SGHTA, CDR2 FQGNSA. V trimming: 2 bases; J trimming: 6 bases; junction bases outside the gene matches: 12. There are 16 residues in the CDR3. Looking up the rest from reference TRBV7-2 and TRBJ2-7 gives the full variable domain: GAGVSQSPSNKVTEKGKDVELRCDPISGHTALYWYRQSLGQGLEFLIYFQGNSAPDKSGLPSDRFSAERTGGSVSTLTIQRTQQEDSAVYLCASSLFFSGLAPEQYFGPGTRLTVT.

There are a few counts of this clonotype. The chain links TRBV30 to TRBJ2-7, with 8 positions matching TRBD1. J lost 6 bases, V lost 5 bases, and 3 bases had no gene match. Germline-derived CDR1 and CDR2 are GTSNPN and SVGIG (reference sequence). This CDR3 is 11 amino acids long. CDR3 amino acids: CAWGQGREQYF. The DNA of the CDR3 is TGTGCCTGGGGACAGGGCCGCGAGCAGTACTTC.

This clonotype was seen only a few times. V and J are TRBV20-1 and TRBJ2-1; 10 bases are shared with TRBD1. The CDR3 spans 14 residues. Germline V gene sequence: CDR1 DFQATT, CDR2 SNEGSKA (reference sequence). After removal of 5 bases from V and 4 bases from J, the junction contained 5 bases not matched to a gene. The CDR3, as DNA: TGCAGTGCTGACCGGGACAGGGGTTACAATGAGCAGTTCTTC. This translates into CSADRDRGYNEQFF.

Many counts were recorded for this clonotype. The chain has TRBV6-2 or TRBV6-3 and TRBJ2-7; 7 nucleotides line up with TRBD1. The CDR3 sequence is 15 residues long. Germline trimming cut 1 base from V and 3 bases from J; bases unmatched to any gene: 6. Germline CDR1 and CDR2: MNHEY and SVGEGT. As DNA, the CDR3 is TGTGCCAGCAGTTACTTGACAGGGAACCTCTACGAGCAGTACTTC. It is translated as CASSYLTGNLYEQYF.

V is TRBV25-1 and J is TRBJ2-1; 8 nucleotides align to TRBD1. The junction had 6 bases not matched to a gene; V was cut back by 8 bases and J by 15 bases. Germline CDR1 MGHDK, CDR2 SYGVNS. CDR3 length equals 10 residues. The CDR3 nucleotides are TGTGCCAGCGAGGGACAGGTTCGGTTCTTC. Protein sequence: CASEGQVRFF.

The V call is TRBV12-3 or TRBV12-4, the J call TRBJ1-1, with D possibly TRBD1 on 5 matching bases. V was cut by 1 base and J by 0 bases, with 9 bases left in between. The CDR3 loop spans 15 amino acids. The CDR3 DNA follows: TGTGCCAGCAGTTTAGGGGGCTCCATGAACACTGAAGCTTTCTTT. Encoded protein: CASSLGGSMNTEAFF.

V and J are TRBV20-1 and TRBJ2-7; 12 bases are a match to TRBD2. Germline CDR1 reads DFQATT; CDR2 reads SNEGSKA (reference sequence). CDR3 length: 14 residues. Trimming took 2 bases from V and 5 from J; bases not matched to a gene: 4. The CDR3: CSARLAGGPHEQYF. The CDR3 nucleotides read TGCAGTGCTAGACTAGCGGGAGGGCCCCACGAGCAGTACTTC.

V and J are TRBV7-9 and TRBJ2-3; 9 bases map to TRBD1. The germline V gene encodes CDR1 SEHNR and CDR2 FQNEAQ (reference sequence). This CDR3 comprises 16 residues. V dropped 5 bases and J dropped 3; count of bases not matched to a gene: 9. The chain's CDR3 is CASSPIRDRATDTQYF. CDR3 DNA sequence: TGTGCCAGCAGCCCAATCCGGGACAGGGCTACAGATACGCAGTATTTT. Full variable domain (missing parts from reference TRBV7-9 and TRBJ2-3): DTGVSQNPRHKITKRGQNVTFRCDPISEHNRLYWYRQTLGQGPEFLTYFQNEAQLEKSRLLSDRFSAERPKGSFSTLEIQRTEQGDSAMYLCASSPIRDRATDTQYFGPGTRLTVL.

This clonotype was recorded a few times. V is TRBV12-3 or TRBV12-4 and J is TRBJ2-5; 7 positions match TRBD2. Unmatched junction bases numbered 7, after V lost 5 bases and J lost 1 base. The CDR3 runs 15 residues. CDR3 DNA: TGTGCCAGCAGTGGACTAGGGATGCTCCAAGAGACCCAGTACTTC. Protein sequence: CASSGLGMLQETQYF.

The V and J genes are TRBV3-1 and TRBJ1-4; 7 bases match TRBD1. The V gene end was trimmed by 2 bases and the J gene end by 7 bases; junction bases not matched to a gene: 4. CDR1 LGHDT and CDR2 YNNKEL come from the germline V gene (reference sequence). The CDR3 sequence is 14 residues long. The chain's CDR3 is CASSQRAGGEKLFF. CDR3 nucleotide sequence: TGTGCCAGCAGCCAAAGGGCAGGGGGTGAAAAACTGTTTTTT.

This clonotype was seen a handful of times. The chain combines TRBV12-3 or TRBV12-4 with TRBJ2-3, with D hard to call. The CDR3 runs 14 residues. V lost 5 bases and J 6 bases, leaving 15 bases between the germline ends. CDR3 DNA: TGTGCCAGCAGTCCGCCTCCTTGGCGCGATACGCAGTATTTT. Residues: CASSPPPWRDTQYF.

The chain has TRBV5-5 and TRBJ1-5, with 8 bases matching TRBD1. Germline assignment: CDR1 SGHKS and CDR2 YYEKEE (reference sequence). This CDR3 contains 17 residues. After removal of 1 base from V and 0 bases from J, the junction contained 6 bases not matched to a gene. DNA of the CDR3: TGTGCCAGCAGCTTGCGAACAGGGGGTTCTAGCAATCAGCCCCAGCATTTT. Translating it yields CASSLRTGGSSNQPQHF.

The table lists this clonotype with a few counts. The genes are TRBV9 and TRBJ1-5; possibly TRBD1 for D (5 bases). The CDR3 consists of 14 residues. V gave up 4 bases and J gave up 3 bases, with 11 bases separating them. In germline, CDR1 is SGDLS, CDR2 YYNGEE. The CDR3 here is CASSPAGTNQPQHF. The CDR3 DNA reads TGTGCCAGCAGCCCCGCCGGGACCAATCAGCCCCAGCATTTT.

This clonotype was found a few times. The chain links TRBV7-9 to TRBJ2-7; TRBD1 matches at 9 bases. The CDR3 loop spans 15 amino acids. The ends lost 5 bases at V and 6 bases at J; junction bases unmatched: 11. CDR1 is SEHNR and CDR2 is FQNEAQ in the germline V gene (reference sequence). The CDR3 bases are TGTGCCAGCAGCCTCACCGGGACAGGGTACTCCGAGCAGTACTTC. Translated: CASSLTGTGYSEQYF.

The genes are TRBV29-1 and TRBJ2-5, with no clear D. The CDR3 length is 12 residues. The germline V gene encodes CDR1 SQVTM and CDR2 ANQGSEA. V was shortened by 4 bases and J by 5 bases, with 11 bases between the two germline ends. In DNA form, the CDR3 reads TGCAGCGTTGCCAACACGAGGGAGACCCAGTACTTC. It encodes CSVANTRETQYF. The variable domain in full, completed from reference TRBV29-1 and TRBJ2-5, reads SAVISQKPSRDICQRGTSLTIQCQVDSQVTMMFWYRQQPGQSLTLIATANQGSEATYESGFVIDKFPISRPNLTFSTLTVSNMSPEDSSIYLCSVANTRETQYFGPGTRLLVL.

This clonotype was seen a few times. The chain joins TRBV7-2 to TRBJ2-7; 10 positions agree with TRBD1. V was clipped by 4 bases and J by 3 bases; unmatched bases: 6. CDR1 and CDR2 from the germline V gene are SGHTA and FQGNSA. The CDR3 spans 15 residues. CDR3 amino acids: CASSSPDRGNYEQYF. The CDR3 nucleotides read TGTGCCAGCAGCTCCCCGGACAGGGGGAACTACGAGCAGTACTTC.

This clonotype was observed a handful of times. The V call is TRBV7-2, the J call TRBJ2-5; no clear D. CDR1 and CDR2 from the germline V gene are SGHTA and FQGNSA. The CDR3 length is 15 residues. V lost 0 bases, J lost 2 bases, and 10 bases lay in between. CDR3 amino acids: CASSLAQTDQETQYF. The CDR3 coding sequence is TGTGCCAGCAGCTTAGCGCAGACCGATCAAGAGACCCAGTACTTC.

V gene TRBV2 combines with J gene TRBJ2-1; D is perhaps TRBD2 (5 bases). Germline V lookup: CDR1 SNHLY, CDR2 FYNNEI. Deletions cut 7 bases from V and 7 bases from J, with 8 bases between. This CDR3 has 11 residues. Here the CDR3 DNA reads TGTGCCAGCATTTGGAGGAATGAGCAGTTCTTC. This gives the protein CASIWRNEQFF.

CDR3 amino acids: CASSLKPSGTANTGELFF. The CDR3 DNA is TGTGCCAGCAGCTTAAAGCCTAGCGGGACCGCGAACACCGGGGAGCTGTTTTTT. The chain has TRBV11-2 and TRBJ2-2, with 9 bases that match TRBD2. CDR1 SGHAT and CDR2 FQNNGV come from the germline V gene. This CDR3 has 18 residues. J lost 0 bases, V lost 2 bases, and 7 bases had no gene match. The variable domain in full, with the rest retrieved from reference TRBV11-2 and TRBJ2-2, is EAGVAQSPRYKIIEKRQSVAFWCNPISGHATLYWYQQILGQGPKLLIQFQNNGVVDDSQLPKDRFSAERLKGVDSTLKIQPAKLEDSAVYLCASSLKPSGTANTGELFFGEGSRLTVL.

This clonotype has at least ten counts. The chain employs TRBV12-3 or TRBV12-4 and TRBJ2-7; TRBD2 matches at 8 bases. The CDR3 totals 15 residues. J gave up 3 bases and V 1 base, and 5 bases lay outside the gene matches. CDR3 sequence (DNA): TGTGCCAGCAGTTTAGGAGCGGGGGCGTACTACGAGCAGTACTTC. Residues: CASSLGAGAYYEQYF.

The table lists this clonotype with a few counts. The chain recombines TRBV6-5 with TRBJ2-1; 12 bases agree with TRBD2. With 0 bases clipped from V and 7 bases from J, the junction kept 10 bases outside the gene matches. The CDR3 is made up of 18 amino acids. Germline lookup yields CDR1 MNHEY and CDR2 SVGAGI. The CDR3 loop reads CASSYSFMTSGRTNEQFF. The CDR3 DNA reads as TGTGCCAGCAGTTACTCCTTTATGACTAGCGGGAGAACGAATGAGCAGTTCTTC.